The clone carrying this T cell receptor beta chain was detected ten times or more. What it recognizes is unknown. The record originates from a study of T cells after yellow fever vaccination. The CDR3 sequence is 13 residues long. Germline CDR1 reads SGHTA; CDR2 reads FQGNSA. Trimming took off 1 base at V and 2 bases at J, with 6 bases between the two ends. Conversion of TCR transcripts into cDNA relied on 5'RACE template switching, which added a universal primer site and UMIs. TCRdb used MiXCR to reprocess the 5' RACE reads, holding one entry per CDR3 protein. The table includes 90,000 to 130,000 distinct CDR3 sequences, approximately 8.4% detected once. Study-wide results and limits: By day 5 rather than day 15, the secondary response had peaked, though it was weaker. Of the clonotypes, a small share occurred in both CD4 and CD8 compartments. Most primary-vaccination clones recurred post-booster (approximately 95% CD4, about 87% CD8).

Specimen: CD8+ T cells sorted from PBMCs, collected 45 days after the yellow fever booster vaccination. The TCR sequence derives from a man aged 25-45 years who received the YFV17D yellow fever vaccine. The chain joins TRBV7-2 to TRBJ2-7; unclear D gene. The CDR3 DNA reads TGTGCCAGCAGCTTAGTAGAGGCCTACGAGCAGTACTTC. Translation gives CASSLVEAYEQYF.